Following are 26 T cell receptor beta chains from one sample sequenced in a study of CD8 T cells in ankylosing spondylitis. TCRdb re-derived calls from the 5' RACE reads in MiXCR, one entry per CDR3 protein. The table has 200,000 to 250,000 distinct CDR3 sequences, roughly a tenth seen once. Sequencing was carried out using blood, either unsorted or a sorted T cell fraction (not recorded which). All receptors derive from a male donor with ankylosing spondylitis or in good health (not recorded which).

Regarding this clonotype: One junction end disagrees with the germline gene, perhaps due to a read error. The chain's CDR3 is CASSLVRVGVGGDTF. CDR3 nucleotides: TGTGCCAGCAGCTTAGTTCGGGTAGGGGTTGGTGGCGACACCTTC. The chain combines TRBV7-2 with TRBJ1-2; D is possibly TRBD1 (5 bases). This CDR3 is 15 amino acids long. CDR1 SGHTA and CDR2 FQGNSA come from the germline V gene.

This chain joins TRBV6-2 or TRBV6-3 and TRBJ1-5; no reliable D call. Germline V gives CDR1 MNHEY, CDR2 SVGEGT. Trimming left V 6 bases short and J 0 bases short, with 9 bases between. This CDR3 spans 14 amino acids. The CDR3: CASSAGVSNQPQHF. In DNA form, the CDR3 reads TGTGCCAGCAGCGCCGGAGTTAGCAATCAGCCCCAGCATTTT.

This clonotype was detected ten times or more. The CDR3 sequence is CASSPGTGVGELFF. Written as DNA, the CDR3 is TGTGCCAGCAGTCCCGGGACAGGGGTGGGTGAGCTGTTTTTT. This chain uses TRBV12-3 or TRBV12-4 with TRBJ2-2; 10 bases map to TRBD1. The CDR3 loop spans 14 amino acids. V trimming: 5 bases; J trimming: 11 bases; junction bases outside the gene matches: 8.

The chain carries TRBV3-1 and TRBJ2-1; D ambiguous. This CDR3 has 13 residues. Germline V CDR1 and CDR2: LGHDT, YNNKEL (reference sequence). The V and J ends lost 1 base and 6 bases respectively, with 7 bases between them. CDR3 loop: CASSQGVINEQFF. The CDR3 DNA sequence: TGTGCCAGCAGCCAAGGGGTGATCAATGAGCAGTTCTTC.

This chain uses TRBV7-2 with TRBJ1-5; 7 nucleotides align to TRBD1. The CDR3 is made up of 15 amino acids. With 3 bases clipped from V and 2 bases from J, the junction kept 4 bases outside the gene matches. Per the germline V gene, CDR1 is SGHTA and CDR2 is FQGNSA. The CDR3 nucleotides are TGTGCCAGCAGCTTGGAGCAGGGGGGCAATCAGCCCCAGCATTTT. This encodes CASSLEQGGNQPQHF. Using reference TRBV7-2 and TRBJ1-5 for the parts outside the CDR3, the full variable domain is GAGVSQSPSNKVTEKGKDVELRCDPISGHTALYWYRQSLGQGLEFLIYFQGNSAPDKSGLPSDRFSAERTGGSVSTLTIQRTQQEDSAVYLCASSLEQGGNQPQHFGDGTRLSIL.

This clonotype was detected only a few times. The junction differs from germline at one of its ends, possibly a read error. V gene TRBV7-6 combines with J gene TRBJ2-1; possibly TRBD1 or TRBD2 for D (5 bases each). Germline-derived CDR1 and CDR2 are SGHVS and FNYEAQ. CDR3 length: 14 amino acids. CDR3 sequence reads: CASSLVAGNPGGIF. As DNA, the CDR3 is TGTGCCAGCAGCTTAGTGGCCGGCAACCCTGGGGGTATATTC.

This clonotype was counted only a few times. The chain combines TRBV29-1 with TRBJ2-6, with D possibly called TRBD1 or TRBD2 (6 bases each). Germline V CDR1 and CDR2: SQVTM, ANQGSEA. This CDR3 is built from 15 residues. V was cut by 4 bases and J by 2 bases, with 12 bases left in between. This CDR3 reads CSVVPGGPGANVLTF. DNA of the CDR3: TGCAGCGTTGTCCCTGGGGGGCCTGGGGCCAACGTCCTGACTTTC.

The CDR3 here is CASSYSGSGGETQYF. Here the CDR3 DNA reads TGTGCCAGCAGTTACTCGGGCTCGGGGGGAGAGACCCAGTACTTC. The chain recombines TRBV6-5 with TRBJ2-5, with 7 bases matching TRBD2. Germline assignment: CDR1 MNHEY and CDR2 SVGAGI. This CDR3 is 15 amino acids long. After removal of 0 bases from V and 4 bases from J, the junction contained 5 bases not matched to a gene.

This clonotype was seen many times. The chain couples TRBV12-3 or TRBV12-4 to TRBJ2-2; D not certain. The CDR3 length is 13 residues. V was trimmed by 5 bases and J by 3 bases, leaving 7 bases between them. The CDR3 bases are TGTGCCAGCAGTCCATGGGACACCGGGGAGCTGTTTTTT. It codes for CASSPWDTGELFF.

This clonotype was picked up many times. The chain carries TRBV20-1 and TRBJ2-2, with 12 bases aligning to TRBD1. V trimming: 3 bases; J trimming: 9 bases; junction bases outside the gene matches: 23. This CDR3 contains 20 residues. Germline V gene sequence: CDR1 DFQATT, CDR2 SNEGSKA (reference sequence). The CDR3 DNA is TGCAGTGCTAGGGTCCGGGGACAGGGGGCCACTGGGGGAGTTTTTCGGGAGCTGTTTTTT. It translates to CSARVRGQGATGGVFRELFF.

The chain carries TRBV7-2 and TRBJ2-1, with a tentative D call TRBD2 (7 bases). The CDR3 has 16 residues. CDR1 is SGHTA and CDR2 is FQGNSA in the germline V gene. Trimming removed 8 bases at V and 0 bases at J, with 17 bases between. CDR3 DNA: TGTGCCAGCCGAGAGGGGGGGCCCAGCTCCTACAATGAGCAGTTCTTC. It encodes CASREGGPSSYNEQFF.

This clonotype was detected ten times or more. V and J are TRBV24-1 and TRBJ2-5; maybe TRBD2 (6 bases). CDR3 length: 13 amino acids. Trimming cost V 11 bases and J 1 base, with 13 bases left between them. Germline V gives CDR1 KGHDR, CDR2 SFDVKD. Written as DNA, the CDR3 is TGTGCCATCTCTCCCGGGAGCCAAGAGACCCAGTACTTC. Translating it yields CAISPGSQETQYF.

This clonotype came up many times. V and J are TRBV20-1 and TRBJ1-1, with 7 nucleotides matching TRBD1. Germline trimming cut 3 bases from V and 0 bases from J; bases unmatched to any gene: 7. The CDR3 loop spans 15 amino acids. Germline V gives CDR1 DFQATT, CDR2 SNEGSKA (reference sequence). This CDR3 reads CSASRPGQMNTEAFF. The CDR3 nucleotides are TGCAGTGCTAGTAGGCCGGGACAGATGAACACTGAAGCTTTCTTT.

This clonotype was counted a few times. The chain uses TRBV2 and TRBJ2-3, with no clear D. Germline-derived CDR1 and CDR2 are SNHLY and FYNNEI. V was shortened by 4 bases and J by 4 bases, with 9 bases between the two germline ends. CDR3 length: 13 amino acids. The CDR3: CASSASTADTQYF. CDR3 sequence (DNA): TGTGCCAGCAGTGCGTCCACGGCAGATACGCAGTATTTT.

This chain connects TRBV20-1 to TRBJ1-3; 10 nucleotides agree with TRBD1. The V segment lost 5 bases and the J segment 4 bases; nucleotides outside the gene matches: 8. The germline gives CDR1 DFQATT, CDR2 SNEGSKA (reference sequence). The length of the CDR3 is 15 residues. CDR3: CSAWGQGIIGNTIYF. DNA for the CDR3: TGCAGTGCTTGGGGACAGGGGATAATAGGAAACACCATATATTTT.

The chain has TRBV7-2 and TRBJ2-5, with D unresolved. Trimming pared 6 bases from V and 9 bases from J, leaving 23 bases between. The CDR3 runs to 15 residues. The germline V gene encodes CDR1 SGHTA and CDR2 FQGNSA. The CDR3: CASSPSGPLGGAQYF. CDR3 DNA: TGTGCCAGCAGTCCCTCCGGGCCCCTTGGTGGGGCCCAGTACTTC.

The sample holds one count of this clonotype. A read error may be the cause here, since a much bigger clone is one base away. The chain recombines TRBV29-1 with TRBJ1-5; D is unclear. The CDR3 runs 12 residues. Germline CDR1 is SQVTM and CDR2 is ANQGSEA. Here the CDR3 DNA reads TGCAGCGCTCTGAACGGGAATCAGCCCCCGCATTTT. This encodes CSALNGNQPPHF.

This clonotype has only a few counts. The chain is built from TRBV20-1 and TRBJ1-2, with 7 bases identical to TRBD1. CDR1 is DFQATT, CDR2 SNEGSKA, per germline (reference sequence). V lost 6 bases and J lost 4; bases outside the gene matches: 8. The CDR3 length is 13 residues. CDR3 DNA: TGCAGTGCACTCCCACAGGGGTTCTATGGCTACACCTTC. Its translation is CSALPQGFYGYTF.

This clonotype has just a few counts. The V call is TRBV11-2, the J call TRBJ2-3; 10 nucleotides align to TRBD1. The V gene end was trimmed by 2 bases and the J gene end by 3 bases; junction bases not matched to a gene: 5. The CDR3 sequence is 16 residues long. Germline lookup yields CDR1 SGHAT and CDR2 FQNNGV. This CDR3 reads CASSLSGTGETDTQYF. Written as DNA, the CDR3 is TGTGCCAGCAGCTTAAGCGGGACAGGGGAAACAGATACGCAGTATTTT.

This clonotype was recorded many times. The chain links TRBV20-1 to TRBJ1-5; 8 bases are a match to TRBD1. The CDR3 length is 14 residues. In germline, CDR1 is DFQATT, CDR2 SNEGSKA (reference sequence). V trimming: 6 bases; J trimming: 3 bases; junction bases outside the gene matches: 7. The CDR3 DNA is TGCAGTGCCTTACAGGGGGTTAACAATCAGCCCCAGCATTTT. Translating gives CSALQGVNNQPQHF.

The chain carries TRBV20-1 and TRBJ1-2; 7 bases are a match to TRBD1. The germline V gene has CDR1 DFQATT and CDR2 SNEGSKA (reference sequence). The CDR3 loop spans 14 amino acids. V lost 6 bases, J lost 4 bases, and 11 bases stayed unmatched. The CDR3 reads CSAHNGTVGYGYTF. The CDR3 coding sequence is TGCAGTGCGCACAACGGGACAGTGGGCTATGGCTACACCTTC.

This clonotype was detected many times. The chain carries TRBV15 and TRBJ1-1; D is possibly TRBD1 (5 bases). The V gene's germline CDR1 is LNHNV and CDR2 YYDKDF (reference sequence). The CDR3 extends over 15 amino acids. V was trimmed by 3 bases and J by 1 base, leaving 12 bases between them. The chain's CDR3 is CATSRSPQGNTEAFF. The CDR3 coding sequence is TGTGCCACCAGCAGGAGCCCTCAGGGGAACACTGAAGCTTTCTTT.

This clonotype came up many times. CDR3 loop: CAITRDQGTNEQYF. As DNA, the CDR3 is TGTGCCATCACCCGGGATCAGGGAACGAACGAGCAGTACTTC. The chain recombines TRBV10-3 with TRBJ2-7, with D perhaps assigned TRBD1 or TRBD2 (5 bases each). The V and J ends lost 7 bases and 5 bases respectively, with 18 bases between them. Germline assignment: CDR1 ENHRY and CDR2 SYGVKD. There are 14 residues in the CDR3.

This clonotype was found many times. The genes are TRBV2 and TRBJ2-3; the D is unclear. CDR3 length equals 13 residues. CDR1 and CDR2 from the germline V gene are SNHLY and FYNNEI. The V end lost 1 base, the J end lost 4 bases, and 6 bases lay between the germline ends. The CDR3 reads CASSEDLADTQYF. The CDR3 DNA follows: TGTGCCAGCAGTGAAGACCTAGCAGATACGCAGTATTTT.

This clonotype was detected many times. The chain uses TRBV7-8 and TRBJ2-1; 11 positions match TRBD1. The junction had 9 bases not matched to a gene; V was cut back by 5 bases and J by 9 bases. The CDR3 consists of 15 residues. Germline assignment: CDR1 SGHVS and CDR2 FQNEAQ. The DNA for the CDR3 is TGTGCCAGCAGCATAACCGGGACAGGGGGTTTTGAGCAGTTCTTC. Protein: CASSITGTGGFEQFF. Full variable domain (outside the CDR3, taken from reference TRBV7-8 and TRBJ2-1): GAGVSQSPRYKVAKRGQDVALRCDPISGHVSLFWYQQALGQGPEFLTYFQNEAQLDKSGLPSDRFFAERPEGSVSTLKIQRTQQEDSAVYLCASSITGTGGFEQFFGPGTRLTVL.

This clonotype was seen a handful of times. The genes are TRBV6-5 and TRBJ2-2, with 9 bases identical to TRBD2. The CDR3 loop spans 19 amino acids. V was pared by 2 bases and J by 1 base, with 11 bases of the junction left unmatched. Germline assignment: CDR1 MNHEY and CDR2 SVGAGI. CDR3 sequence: CASSYLLAGTALNTGELFF. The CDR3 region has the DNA TGTGCCAGCAGTTACCTTCTAGCGGGGACTGCGCTGAACACCGGGGAGCTGTTTTTT.